This TCR beta chain comes out of a study of radiotherapy plus CTLA-4 blockade in lung cancer. V lost 0 bases to trimming and J lost 3 bases, with 14 bases between them. Germline CDR1 is ENHRY and CDR2 is SYGVKD. This CDR3 comprises 17 residues. The repertoire was sequenced with immunoSEQ multiplex PCR; TCRdb's copy has only in-frame clones and lacks some. The repertoire holds roughly 59,000 clones, with roughly 76% as singletons. The receptor was isolated from a human donor with non-small cell lung cancer whose response to radiotherapy plus ipilimumab could not be evaluated. The V and J genes are TRBV10-3 and TRBJ1-4; D ambiguous. The specimen was peripheral blood, collected from a patient treated with radiotherapy plus ipilimumab. CDR3 sequence: CAISESPGRGANEKLFF. The CDR3 DNA is TGTGCCATCAGTGAGTCCCCGGGAAGAGGAGCTAATGAAAAACTGTTTTTT.